The entry below describes one T cell receptor beta chain. This clonotype was counted a few times. Its antigen has not been determined. Base qualities are missing; no much larger clone stands one base away. TCR cDNA was synthesized by 5'RACE template switching, through which a universal primer site and unique molecular identifiers were introduced. Priming for cDNA synthesis came from both the TCR alpha and TCR beta constant segments. Libraries were amplified in two PCR steps, with sample barcodes and sequencing adapters added in the second step. Sequencing of the libraries was done on either Illumina HiSeq 2500 (2x100 bp) or NovaSeq (2x150 bp). Concerning the study's data processing: Demultiplexing of reads and collapsing into UMI consensus sequences were performed with MIGEC, and V(D)J alignment was carried out with MiXCR. Vaccine-responding clonotypes were identified with edgeR using replicate PBMC samples, with FDR below 0.01 and a log2 fold change above 5 up to day 15 being required. Each bulk clonotype received a CD4 or CD8 identity based on whether the sequenced CD4 or CD8 repertoire contained that clonotype at higher abundance. Through fastp at Q25 and MiXCR, TCRdb rebuilt clones from the public reads, retaining in-frame beta chains. Entries that share a CDR3 protein sequence are merged under the most common genes and DNA. TCRdb's processing, not the authors', yielded these V and J calls. This sample comprises about 360,000 distinct CDR3 sequences, approximately 6% of them detected only once. The ten largest clones represent around 16% of the sample.

The sample comes from a study of T cells after yellow fever vaccination (dated by TCRdb to between 2019 and 2020). As for the study more broadly: The SMART-Seq v4 Ultra Low Input RNA kit was used to prepare libraries from fractions with low cell numbers. Blood was drawn at multiple timepoints before and after primary and secondary immunization, with bulk PBMC replicates and cell subsets isolated. Two healthy male donors made up the cohort, one aged 18 to 29 years and the other aged 30 to 40 years. To follow T-cell clones before and after both primary and booster YFV17D yellow fever vaccination, bulk TCR alpha and beta repertoires underwent longitudinal sequencing.

Relative to germline, V is 0 bases shorter and J is 1 base shorter, with 12 bases between their ends. As encoded in the germline V gene, CDR1 is MNHEY while CDR2 is SVGAGI. The CDR3 holds 16 amino acids from the cysteine to the phenylalanine. The CDR3 DNA has 48 bases and is translated from base 1. In light of the paper, this sample's treatment or condition label describes: live attenuated yellow fever vaccine strain. Two biological replicates of bulk PBMCs were collected at each blood-draw timepoint. PBMCs were isolated from peripheral blood using a standard Ficoll-Paque protocol. TriZol was used to extract RNA from bulk PBMCs, from CD4 and CD8 fractions, and from dextramer-positive and dextramer-negative fractions. Results the study describes overall, beyond this receptor: A small share of clonotypes was detected in both CD4 and CD8 compartments, with the overlap likely arising from convergent recombination. Because the study included only a couple of donors, the extent to which the findings can be generalized is limited. After the booster, most clones that had expanded after primary vaccination were detected again (approximately 97% of CD4 and around nine tenths of CD8), suggesting broad maintenance of memory. Compared with the primary T-cell response, the secondary T-cell response was faster but weaker, reaching its peak on day 5 rather than on day 15. Computational filtering was required because FACS-sorted repertoires could contain abundant contaminating clonotypes from the bulk population.

This receptor was identified in a man aged 25 to 40 who received the YFV17D yellow fever vaccine. The specimen was PBMCs, collected 5 days after the yellow fever booster vaccination. The receptor chain draws on TRBV6-5 and TRBJ2-5; tentative D gene TRBD1, with 5 bases matching. The DNA sequence follows: TGTGCCAGCAGTTACTCCGTAGGGGCGCCCCAAGAGACCCAGTACTTC. This gives the protein CASSYSVGAPQETQYF.